Sequencing of this T cell receptor beta chain was carried out in a study of cytomegalovirus exposure and HLA in healthy donors. Trimming removed 2 bases from V and 5 bases from J, with 9 bases in between. Germline loops: CDR1 MNHNY, CDR2 SVGAGI (reference sequence). This CDR3 comprises 14 residues. PCR was performed using 60 Vbeta and 13 Jbeta primers. Produced via immunoSEQ multiplex PCR; TCRdb's table is partial and in-frame only. The sample includes approximately 130,000 clones, more than 80% seen only once; the top ten take 1.5% to 2%. The material sequenced was PBMCs. The chain uses TRBV6-6 and TRBJ1-4; TRBD1 is a possible D gene (6 bases). The sequence came from a man aged 40-50 years in good health and CMV-seronegative. CDR3 loop: CASSYGQQNEKLFF. CDR3 nucleotides: TGTGCCAGCAGTTACGGACAGCAGAATGAAAAACTGTTTTTT.